A selection of T cell receptor beta chains follows, all from one sample in a study of early T cells in non-severe SARS-CoV-2 infection. TCRdb re-derived calls from the 5' RACE reads in MiXCR, one entry per CDR3 protein. This table holds about 60,000 distinct CDR3 sequences, roughly an eighth found once. The material sequenced was whole blood. These TCRs come from an adult who was a healthcare worker with PCR-confirmed SARS-CoV-2 infection or an uninfected control (not recorded which). The CDR3 runs from the conserved cysteine through the conserved F or W. Each record gives: J gene, clone size, D gene, V gene, CDR3 protein, CDR3 DNA. The D gene is left open where the match is weak. Not every row has a clone size; where given, it reads once, few, many or a size class.

j_gene: TRBJ2-2
abundance: once
d_gene: NA
v_gene: TRBV5-1
CDR3aa: CASSFRGNTGELFF
CDR3nt: TGCGCCAGCAGCTTTCGGGGGAACACCGGGGAGCTGTTTTTT

j_gene: TRBJ2-1
abundance: many
d_gene: NA
v_gene: TRBV11-2
CDR3aa: CASSGSAGLGGLEQFF
CDR3nt: TGTGCCAGCAGCGGAAGTGCAGGACTAGGGGGTCTTGAGCAGTTCTTC

j_gene: TRBJ1-6
abundance: many
d_gene: TRBD1
v_gene: TRBV20-1
CDR3aa: CSAIDPGQGDNSPLHF
CDR3nt: TGCAGTGCCATCGACCCGGGACAGGGAGACAATTCACCCCTCCACTTT

j_gene: TRBJ2-1
abundance: NA
d_gene: NA
v_gene: TRBV29-1
CDR3aa: CSVEAEEAEQFF
CDR3nt: TGCAGCGTTGAAGCGGAGGAGGCTGAGCAGTTCTTC

j_gene: TRBJ1-6
abundance: NA
d_gene: NA
v_gene: TRBV28
CDR3aa: CASSQGQTRGQPLHF
CDR3nt: TGTGCCAGCAGTCAAGGACAAACCCGGGGGCAACCCCTCCACTTT

j_gene: TRBJ2-2
abundance: once
d_gene: TRBD1
v_gene: TRBV3-1
CDR3aa: CASSHPRDSSTGELFF
CDR3nt: TGTGCCAGCAGCCACCCGAGGGACAGTTCCACCGGGGAGCTGTTTTTT

j_gene: TRBJ2-1
abundance: many
d_gene: NA
v_gene: TRBV29-1
CDR3aa: CSVVGGNSYNEQFF
CDR3nt: TGCAGCGTTGTAGGCGGGAACTCCTACAATGAGCAGTTCTTC

j_gene: TRBJ1-6
abundance: many
d_gene: NA
v_gene: TRBV7-9
CDR3aa: CASSLDNSPLHF
CDR3nt: TGTGCCAGCAGCTTAGACAACTCACCCCTCCACTTT

j_gene: TRBJ2-2
abundance: few
d_gene: NA
v_gene: TRBV20-1
CDR3aa: CSARASRTGETGELFF
CDR3nt: TGCAGTGCTAGAGCTAGCAGAACCGGGGAAACCGGGGAGCTGTTTTTT

j_gene: TRBJ1-1
abundance: many
d_gene: TRBD1
v_gene: TRBV19
CDR3aa: CASRKIGTGPTEAFF
CDR3nt: TGTGCCAGTCGTAAGATTGGGACAGGGCCCACTGAAGCTTTCTTT

j_gene: TRBJ2-3
abundance: NA
d_gene: NA
v_gene: TRBV29-1
CDR3aa: CSVGRGDTQYF
CDR3nt: TGCAGCGTTGGGAGGGGGGATACGCAGTATTTT

j_gene: TRBJ1-5
abundance: few
d_gene: NA
v_gene: TRBV2
CDR3aa: CASSVRGKAQPQHF
CDR3nt: TGTGCCAGCAGTGTTCGGGGTAAAGCTCAGCCCCAGCATTTT

j_gene: TRBJ2-3
abundance: few
d_gene: NA
v_gene: TRBV6-5
CDR3aa: CASSLGETLSDTQYF
CDR3nt: TGTGCCAGCAGCCTTGGAGAGACTCTCTCGGATACGCAGTATTTT

j_gene: TRBJ2-1
abundance: few
d_gene: NA
v_gene: TRBV28
CDR3aa: CASSLVLNEQFF
CDR3nt: TGTGCCAGCAGTTTGGTACTCAATGAGCAGTTCTTC

j_gene: TRBJ1-1
abundance: NA
d_gene: TRBD1
v_gene: TRBV28
CDR3aa: CASIATGYTEAFF
CDR3nt: TGTGCCAGCATAGCGACAGGGTATACTGAAGCTTTCTTT

j_gene: TRBJ2-5
abundance: few
d_gene: NA
v_gene: TRBV11-2
CDR3aa: CATSLLETQYF
CDR3nt: TGTGCCACCAGCCTACTAGAGACCCAGTACTTC

j_gene: TRBJ2-3
abundance: NA
d_gene: NA
v_gene: TRBV9
CDR3aa: CASSVEGISGTDTQYF
CDR3nt: TGTGCCAGCAGCGTAGAGGGGATTTCTGGCACAGATACGCAGTATTTT

j_gene: TRBJ2-1
abundance: few
d_gene: TRBD2
v_gene: TRBV20-1
CDR3aa: CSARAFGLAGDEQFF
CDR3nt: TGCAGTGCTAGAGCCTTCGGCCTAGCGGGGGATGAGCAGTTCTTC

j_gene: TRBJ2-7
abundance: many
d_gene: TRBD2
v_gene: TRBV6-1
CDR3aa: CASSATSGGSYEQYF
CDR3nt: TGTGCCAGCAGCGCGACTAGCGGGGGCTCCTACGAGCAGTACTTC

j_gene: TRBJ2-7
abundance: NA
d_gene: NA
v_gene: TRBV20-1
CDR3aa: CSASVGRAGYEQYF
CDR3nt: TGCAGTGCTAGTGTCGGCAGGGCAGGTTACGAGCAGTACTTC

j_gene: TRBJ1-1
abundance: NA
d_gene: NA
v_gene: TRBV20-1
CDR3aa: CSAREGMLLNTEAFF
CDR3nt: TGCAGTGCTAGAGAAGGGATGCTATTGAACACTGAAGCTTTCTTT

j_gene: TRBJ1-5
abundance: NA
d_gene: NA
v_gene: TRBV12-3/TRBV12-4
CDR3aa: CASSLWPGNQPQHF
CDR3nt: TGTGCCAGCAGTTTATGGCCAGGGAATCAGCCCCAGCATTTT

j_gene: TRBJ2-3
abundance: NA
d_gene: TRBD1
v_gene: TRBV2
CDR3aa: CASRKDRGNTDTQYF
CDR3nt: TGTGCCAGCAGGAAAGACAGGGGAAACACAGATACGCAGTATTTT

j_gene: TRBJ2-1
abundance: NA
d_gene: NA
v_gene: TRBV29-1
CDR3aa: CSVVPGHPMSEQFF
CDR3nt: TGCAGCGTTGTTCCGGGACATCCAATGAGTGAGCAGTTCTTC

j_gene: TRBJ2-5
abundance: few
d_gene: NA
v_gene: TRBV3-1
CDR3aa: CASSQWAVQETQYF
CDR3nt: TGTGCCAGCAGCCAATGGGCAGTCCAAGAGACCCAGTACTTC

j_gene: TRBJ2-2
abundance: NA
d_gene: TRBD1
v_gene: TRBV7-2
CDR3aa: CASSLDDRAANTGELFF
CDR3nt: TGTGCCAGCAGCTTAGACGACAGGGCAGCGAACACCGGGGAGCTGTTTTTT

j_gene: TRBJ1-3
abundance: many
d_gene: NA
v_gene: TRBV11-2
CDR3aa: CASSFPMGGRKHHIDF
CDR3nt: TGTGCCAGCAGCTTCCCCATGGGGGGCAGAAAACACCATATAGATTTT

j_gene: TRBJ2-3
abundance: NA
d_gene: NA
v_gene: TRBV29-1
CDR3aa: CSVAVSSAFPDTQYF
CDR3nt: TGCAGCGTTGCGGTGTCTAGCGCCTTTCCAGATACGCAGTATTTT

j_gene: TRBJ2-7
abundance: few
d_gene: TRBD1
v_gene: TRBV20-1
CDR3aa: CSASKGQGMYEQYF
CDR3nt: TGCAGTGCTAGTAAGGGACAGGGGATGTACGAGCAGTACTTC

j_gene: TRBJ2-1
abundance: NA
d_gene: NA
v_gene: TRBV11-1
CDR3aa: CASSTRVGWYEQFF
CDR3nt: TGTGCCAGCAGCACCCGAGTGGGGTGGTATGAGCAGTTCTTC

j_gene: TRBJ1-2
abundance: few
d_gene: NA
v_gene: TRBV29-1
CDR3aa: CSVQENYGYTF
CDR3nt: TGCAGCGTTCAAGAGAACTATGGCTACACCTTC

j_gene: TRBJ2-7
abundance: NA
d_gene: NA
v_gene: TRBV7-8
CDR3aa: CASSLTGDTGHEQYF
CDR3nt: TGTGCCAGCAGCTTAACCGGGGACACGGGCCACGAGCAGTACTTC

j_gene: TRBJ2-7
abundance: NA
d_gene: NA
v_gene: TRBV2
CDR3aa: CASSDPGREQYF
CDR3nt: TGTGCCAGCAGTGATCCAGGACGAGAGCAGTACTTC

j_gene: TRBJ1-2
abundance: NA
d_gene: NA
v_gene: TRBV20-1
CDR3aa: CSPTAGTMANYGYTF
CDR3nt: TGCAGCCCTACCGCGGGGACGATGGCTAACTATGGCTACACCTTC

j_gene: TRBJ2-2
abundance: few
d_gene: NA
v_gene: TRBV12-3/TRBV12-4
CDR3aa: CASSLSRPSAFGELFF
CDR3nt: TGTGCCAGCAGTTTATCCCGTCCGTCGGCGTTCGGGGAGCTGTTTTTT

j_gene: TRBJ2-5
abundance: few
d_gene: NA
v_gene: TRBV11-2
CDR3aa: CASSLGSTYGETQYF
CDR3nt: TGTGCCAGCAGCCTGGGGTCTACCTATGGGGAGACCCAGTACTTC

j_gene: TRBJ2-1
abundance: many
d_gene: TRBD1
v_gene: TRBV28
CDR3aa: CASGRDRSSGNEQFF
CDR3nt: TGTGCCAGCGGCCGGGACAGATCTTCTGGAAATGAGCAGTTCTTC

j_gene: TRBJ2-1
abundance: NA
d_gene: NA
v_gene: TRBV19
CDR3aa: CASSIDQQNRIF
CDR3nt: TGTGCCAGTAGTATAGACCAACAGAACAGGATCTTC

j_gene: TRBJ2-1
abundance: few
d_gene: TRBD2
v_gene: TRBV20-1
CDR3aa: CSAREAASGRSDWYNEQFF
CDR3nt: TGCAGTGCTAGAGAGGCAGCCAGCGGGAGGTCAGATTGGTACAATGAGCAGTTCTTC

j_gene: TRBJ2-1
abundance: medium-sized
d_gene: TRBD2
v_gene: TRBV20-1
CDR3aa: CSARGLAEYNEQFF
CDR3nt: TGCAGTGCTCGAGGACTAGCGGAGTACAATGAGCAGTTCTTC

j_gene: TRBJ1-2
abundance: many
d_gene: NA
v_gene: TRBV5-1
CDR3aa: CASSYDRAYGYTF
CDR3nt: TGCGCCAGCAGCTATGACCGGGCTTATGGCTACACCTTC

j_gene: TRBJ2-1
abundance: few
d_gene: NA
v_gene: TRBV7-8
CDR3aa: CASSDTGPAIDWEQFF
CDR3nt: TGTGCCAGCAGCGATACCGGCCCGGCGATAGATTGGGAGCAGTTCTTC